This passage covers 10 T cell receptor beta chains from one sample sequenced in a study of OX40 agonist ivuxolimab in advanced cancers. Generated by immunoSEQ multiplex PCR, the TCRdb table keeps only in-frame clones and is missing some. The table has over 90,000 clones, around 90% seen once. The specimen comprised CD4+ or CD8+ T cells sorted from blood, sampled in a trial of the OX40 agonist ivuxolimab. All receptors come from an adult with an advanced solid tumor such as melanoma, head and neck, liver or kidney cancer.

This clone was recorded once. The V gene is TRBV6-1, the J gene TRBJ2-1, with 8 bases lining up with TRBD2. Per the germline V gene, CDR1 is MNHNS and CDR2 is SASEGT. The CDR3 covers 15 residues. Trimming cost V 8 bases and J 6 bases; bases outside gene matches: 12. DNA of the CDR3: TGTGCCAGCCTTCCGGCGGTAGCGGGATTCAATGAGCAGTTCTTC. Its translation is CASLPAVAGFNEQFF.

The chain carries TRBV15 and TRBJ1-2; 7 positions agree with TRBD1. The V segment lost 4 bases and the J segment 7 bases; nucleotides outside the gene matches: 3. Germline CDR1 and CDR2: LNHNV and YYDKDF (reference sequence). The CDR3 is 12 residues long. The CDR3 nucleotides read TGTGCCACCAGCAAGGACAGGATTGGCTACACCTTC. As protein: CATSKDRIGYTF. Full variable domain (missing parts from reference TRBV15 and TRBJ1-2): DAMVIQNPRYQVTQFGKPVTLSCSQTLNHNVMYWYQQKSSQAPKLLFHYYDKDFNNEADTPDNFQSRRPNTSFCFLDIRSPGLGDTAMYLCATSKDRIGYTFGSGTRLTVV.

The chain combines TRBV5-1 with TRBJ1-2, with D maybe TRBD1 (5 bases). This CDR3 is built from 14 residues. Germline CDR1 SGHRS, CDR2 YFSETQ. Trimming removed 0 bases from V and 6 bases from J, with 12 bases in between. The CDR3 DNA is TGCGCCAGCAGCTTGGGGGGCCGATCCGATGGCTACACCTTC. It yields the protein CASSLGGRSDGYTF. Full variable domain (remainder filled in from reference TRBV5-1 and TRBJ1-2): KAGVTQTPRYLIKTRGQQVTLSCSPISGHRSVSWYQQTPGQGLQFLFEYFSETQRNKGNFPGRFSGRQFSNSRSEMNVSTLELGDSALYLCASSLGGRSDGYTFGSGTRLTVV.

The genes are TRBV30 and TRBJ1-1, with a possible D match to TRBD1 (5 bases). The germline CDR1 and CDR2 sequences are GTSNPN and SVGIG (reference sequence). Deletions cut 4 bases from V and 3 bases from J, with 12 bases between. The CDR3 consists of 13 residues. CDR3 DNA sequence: TGTGCCTGGAATCCTACAGGATACACTGAAGCTTTCTTT. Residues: CAWNPTGYTEAFF.

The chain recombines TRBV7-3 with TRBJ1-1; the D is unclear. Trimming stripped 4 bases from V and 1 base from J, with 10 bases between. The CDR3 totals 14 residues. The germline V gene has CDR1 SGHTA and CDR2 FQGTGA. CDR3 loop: CASSSTFGNTEAFF. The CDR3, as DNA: TGTGCCAGCAGCTCGACATTTGGGAACACTGAAGCTTTCTTT.

This CDR3 reads CASSSLAGTLEEQYF. The CDR3 nucleotides are TGTGCCAGCAGCAGTTTAGCGGGGACCCTAGAGGAGCAGTACTTC. V gene TRBV5-4 combines with J gene TRBJ2-7; TRBD2 aligns across 8 bases. This CDR3 comprises 15 residues. The V segment lost 4 bases and the J segment 7 bases; nucleotides outside the gene matches: 13. The germline V gene encodes CDR1 SGHNT and CDR2 YYREEE (reference sequence).

CDR3: CASSPPGGSREKLFF. As DNA, the CDR3 is TGTGCCAGCAGCCCTCCAGGGGGGAGTAGGGAAAAACTGTTTTTT. The chain employs TRBV9 and TRBJ1-4; TRBD1 aligns across 7 bases. CDR3 length: 15 residues. Germline V lookup: CDR1 SGDLS, CDR2 YYNGEE. J gave up 8 bases and V 4 bases, and 11 bases lay outside the gene matches.

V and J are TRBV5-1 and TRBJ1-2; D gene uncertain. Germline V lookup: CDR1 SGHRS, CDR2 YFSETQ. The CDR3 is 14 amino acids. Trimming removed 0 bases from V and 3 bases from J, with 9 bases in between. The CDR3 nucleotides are TGCGCCAGCAGCTTGGATTTACAAGACTATGGCTACACCTTC. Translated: CASSLDLQDYGYTF. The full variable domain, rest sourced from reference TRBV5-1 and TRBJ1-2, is KAGVTQTPRYLIKTRGQQVTLSCSPISGHRSVSWYQQTPGQGLQFLFEYFSETQRNKGNFPGRFSGRQFSNSRSEMNVSTLELGDSALYLCASSLDLQDYGYTFGSGTRLTVV.

The CDR3 reads CASSLRTGSKTQYF. CDR3 in DNA: TGTGCCAGCAGCTTACGGACAGGGAGCAAGACCCAGTACTTC. The chain employs TRBV7-3 and TRBJ2-5, with TRBD1 matching 8 bases. The V and J ends lost 2 bases and 6 bases, in that order; junction bases with no gene match: 5. Germline lookup yields CDR1 SGHTA and CDR2 FQGTGA. The CDR3 length is 14 residues.

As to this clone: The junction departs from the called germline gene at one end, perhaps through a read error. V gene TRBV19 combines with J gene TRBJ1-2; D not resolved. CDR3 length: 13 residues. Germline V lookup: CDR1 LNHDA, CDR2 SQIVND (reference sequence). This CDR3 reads CASSIESRAGCTF. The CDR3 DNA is TGTGCCAGTAGTATAGAATCAAGGGCTGGCTGCACCTTC.